Shown below are 32 T cell receptor beta chains from a single sample sequenced in a study of T cell responses to AZD1222 COVID-19 vaccine. Data came from immunoSEQ multiplex PCR; TCRdb stores just in-frame clones and leaves some out. The sample has approximately 120,000 clones, about 89% seen once; the top ten hold 25% to 30%. Sequenced material: peripheral blood, taken on day 0 of AZD1222 vaccination. Receptors originate from an adult in good health.

The rearrangement uses TRBV27 and TRBJ1-2; no definite D call. Germline loops: CDR1 MNHEY, CDR2 SMNVEV (reference sequence). V shed 3 bases and J shed 3 bases, with 8 bases lying between them. The CDR3 consists of 13 residues. The CDR3, as DNA: TGTGCCAGCAGTTTCCGGAGGGACTATGGCTACACCTTC. Residues: CASSFRRDYGYTF.

The V gene is TRBV9, the J gene TRBJ1-3; D gene ambiguous. There are 14 residues in the CDR3. The ends were cut back, 0 bases at V and 3 bases at J, with 7 bases in the middle. Germline values: CDR1 SGDLS, CDR2 YYNGEE. The DNA of the CDR3 is TGTGCCAGCAGCGTAGGAGGTATTGGAAACACCATATATTTT. Residues: CASSVGGIGNTIYF.

CDR3 protein: CASSEIGVGGTDTQYF. For the CDR3, the DNA is TGTGCCAGCAGTGAAATTGGGGTGGGGGGCACAGATACGCAGTATTTT. The chain is built from TRBV6-1 and TRBJ2-3; D might be TRBD1 or TRBD2, each matching 5 bases. The CDR3 consists of 16 residues. Germline V gene data show CDR1 as MNHNS and CDR2 as SASEGT. V lost 2 bases to trimming and J lost 1 base, with 13 bases between them.

This sequence joins TRBV29-1 and TRBJ1-1; TRBD1 matches 9 bases. The CDR3 length is 15 residues. Germline trimming cut 4 bases from V and 7 bases from J; bases unmatched to any gene: 13. Per the germline V gene, CDR1 is SQVTM and CDR2 is ANQGSEA. CDR3 in DNA: TGCAGCGTTGGCAAGCAGGACAGGGGAGGAGGTGAAGCTTTCTTT. Its protein is CSVGKQDRGGGEAFF. The entire variable domain, with the rest obtained from reference TRBV29-1 and TRBJ1-1, is as follows: SAVISQKPSRDICQRGTSLTIQCQVDSQVTMMFWYRQQPGQSLTLIATANQGSEATYESGFVIDKFPISRPNLTFSTLTVSNMSPEDSSIYLCSVGKQDRGGGEAFFGQGTRLTVV.

The chain joins TRBV27 to TRBJ1-6; D might be TRBD1 (5 bases). The CDR3 covers 15 residues. V lost 6 bases to trimming and J lost 6 bases, with 15 bases between them. Germline V gene data show CDR1 as MNHEY and CDR2 as SMNVEV (reference sequence). The CDR3 here is CASSQSGVANSPLHF. CDR3 DNA: TGTGCCAGCAGCCAATCGGGGGTGGCTAATTCACCCCTCCACTTT.

The chain employs TRBV18 and TRBJ1-5; no clear D gene. V lost 2 bases and J 9 bases, leaving 11 bases between the germline ends. The CDR3 sequence is 13 residues long. CDR1 is KGHSH, CDR2 LQKENI, per germline. The CDR3 DNA sequence: TGTGCCAGCTCACCAGATGTTCACCGGCCCCAGCATTTT. This gives the protein CASSPDVHRPQHF.

The rearrangement joins TRBV6-5 to TRBJ2-2, with a possible D match to TRBD2 (6 bases). The CDR3 is 14 amino acids. Per the germline V gene, CDR1 is MNHEY and CDR2 is SVGAGI. Trimming removed 7 bases from V and 6 bases from J, with 15 bases in between. The CDR3 reads CASTGLREAGELFF. In DNA, the CDR3 is TGTGCCAGCACCGGGCTCAGGGAGGCCGGGGAGCTGTTTTTT.

This chain joins TRBV6-2 or TRBV6-3 and TRBJ2-7; D is unresolved. This CDR3 is built from 14 residues. Trimming removed 0 bases at V and 5 bases at J, with 11 bases between. Germline V gives CDR1 MNHEY, CDR2 SVGEGT. The CDR3 here is CASSYSDRFDEQYF. The CDR3 DNA is TGTGCCAGCAGTTACTCGGACCGGTTCGACGAGCAGTACTTC.

J is TRBJ2-4 and V is TRBV7-3, with 10 nucleotides matching TRBD1. The CDR3 has 16 residues. Per the germline V gene, CDR1 is SGHTA and CDR2 is FQGTGA. V shed 5 bases, J shed 6 bases, and the junction held 10 bases outside the gene matches. The CDR3 region is CASSGTGTGVGNIQYF. In nucleotides, the CDR3 is TGTGCCAGCAGCGGGACCGGGACAGGGGTAGGAAACATTCAGTACTTC.

This clone was observed at least ten times. The chain links TRBV7-3 to TRBJ1-5; 9 bases are shared with TRBD1. Germline V gives CDR1 SGHTA, CDR2 FQGTGA. This CDR3 is 15 amino acids long. Trimming cost V 5 bases and J 6 bases; bases outside gene matches: 8. The CDR3 reads CASSLHRGQGQPQHF. CDR3 bases: TGTGCCAGCAGCCTCCACAGGGGGCAGGGTCAGCCCCAGCATTTT.

The rearrangement uses TRBV18 and TRBJ1-1; possible D gene TRBD1, 5 bases. CDR3 length equals 16 residues. The V and J ends lost 0 bases and 0 bases respectively, with 11 bases between them. Germline CDR1 KGHSH, CDR2 LQKENI. The CDR3 here is CASSPPQGALNTEAFF. The CDR3 DNA reads TGTGCCAGCTCACCACCCCAAGGGGCCCTGAACACTGAAGCTTTCTTT.

The chain uses TRBV5-4 and TRBJ2-7; maybe TRBD1 (5 bases). In germline, CDR1 is SGHNT, CDR2 YYREEE (reference sequence). The CDR3 consists of 14 residues. V lost 0 bases, J lost 2 bases, and 9 bases lay in between. In nucleotides, the CDR3 is TGTGCCAGCAGCTTGGAGGCAGGGCCCTACGAGCAGTACTTC. Translated, it gives CASSLEAGPYEQYF.

The rearrangement links TRBV4-2 to TRBJ2-7, with 7 bases that match TRBD1. The ends lost 3 bases at V and 1 base at J; junction bases unmatched: 9. Germline assignment: CDR1 LGHNA and CDR2 YNFKEQ. The CDR3 has 16 amino acids. The CDR3 sequence is CASSHGGQAPSYEQYF. In DNA, the CDR3 is TGTGCCAGCAGCCACGGCGGACAGGCGCCATCCTACGAGCAGTACTTC.

The V gene is TRBV21-1, the J gene TRBJ2-7; the table's D call TRBD2 went unverified against the DNA. TRBV21-1 is given as a pseudogene. The CDR3 sequence is 15 residues long. The CDR3 sequence: CASPAGTLGTHEQYF. The CDR3 nucleotides read TGTGCCAGTCCCGCCGGGACTTTAGGTACCCACGAGCAGTACTTC.

V gene TRBV4-2 combines with J gene TRBJ2-7; D is unclear. Germline assignment: CDR1 LGHNA and CDR2 YNFKEQ. The V gene lost 0 bases and the J gene lost 2 bases, with 8 bases spanning the gap. This CDR3 is built from 14 residues. CDR3 DNA sequence: TGTGCCAGCAGCCAAGACTGGCTTGCCTACGAGCAGTACTTC. Translated: CASSQDWLAYEQYF.

The chain employs TRBV7-9 and TRBJ1-4, with D uncertain. The CDR3 has 11 residues. V lost 5 bases and J lost 7, with 5 bases in between. Per germline, CDR1 SEHNR and CDR2 FQNEAQ (reference sequence). CDR3 sequence: CASSSTEKLFF. DNA of the CDR3: TGTGCCAGCAGCAGCACTGAAAAACTGTTTTTT.

The V gene is TRBV27, the J gene TRBJ1-2; 7 nucleotides agree with TRBD1. Germline CDR1 reads MNHEY; CDR2 reads SMNVEV (reference sequence). V shed 4 bases and J 10 bases; nucleotides not matched to a gene: 9. This CDR3 spans 13 amino acids. The CDR3 reads CASSSYQRGPYTF. CDR3 DNA sequence: TGTGCCAGCAGTTCCTACCAGAGGGGGCCCTACACCTTC.

This clone has a single count. The gene calls are TRBV5-1 and TRBJ1-1, with D tentatively TRBD1 (6 bases). Trimming removed 5 bases at V and 1 base at J, with 12 bases between. The CDR3 sequence is 14 residues long. The V gene's germline CDR1 is SGHRS and CDR2 YFSETQ. The DNA of the CDR3 is TGCGCCAGCAGGATGGGACATCAGAACACTGAAGCTTTCTTT. It translates to CASRMGHQNTEAFF.

This rearrangement joins TRBV29-1 to TRBJ1-2; D might be TRBD1 (6 bases). V was cut by 7 bases and J by 0 bases, with 18 bases left in between. Germline loops: CDR1 SQVTM, CDR2 ANQGSEA. The CDR3 sequence is 15 residues long. The CDR3 DNA follows: TGCAGCGATACTCGGGGGGCGCAATCTAACTATGGCTACACCTTC. This codes for CSDTRGAQSNYGYTF.

This chain links TRBV7-8 with TRBJ1-2; tentatively, D is TRBD1 (5 bases). Trimming took off 0 bases at V and 6 bases at J, with 5 bases between the two ends. Germline V lookup: CDR1 SGHVS, CDR2 FQNEAQ. CDR3 size: 12 residues. CDR3 in amino acids: CASSLAGDGYTF. The CDR3 DNA sequence: TGTGCCAGCAGCTTAGCAGGGGATGGCTACACCTTC.

This chain connects TRBV5-6 to TRBJ2-2, with D possibly TRBD2 on 7 matching bases. The CDR3 extends over 17 amino acids. Germline CDR1 reads SGHDT; CDR2 reads YYEEEE. The ends were cut back, 2 bases at V and 4 bases at J, with 18 bases in the middle. This CDR3 is CASSFDTGRVITGELFF. DNA for the CDR3: TGTGCCAGCAGCTTTGATACAGGGAGGGTAATCACCGGGGAGCTGTTTTTT.

The sample holds a few counts of this clone. This sequence joins TRBV19 and TRBJ1-2; possible D gene TRBD1, 5 bases. Trimming stripped 6 bases from V and 3 bases from J, with 17 bases between. In germline, CDR1 is LNHDA, CDR2 SQIVND (reference sequence). This CDR3 has 15 amino acids. As DNA, the CDR3 is TGTGCCAGTAGGGACTCCGGGACGGCGCACTATGGCTACACCTTC. Amino acid sequence: CASRDSGTAHYGYTF.

This clone was observed a handful of times. The rearrangement links TRBV7-9 to TRBJ1-4; 8 positions match TRBD1. V trimming: 1 base; J trimming: 11 bases; junction bases outside the gene matches: 6. From germline, CDR1 is SEHNR and CDR2 FQNEAQ (reference sequence). The CDR3 spans 14 residues. CDR3 in amino acids: CASSLDGQGGKLFF. The CDR3 nucleotides read TGTGCCAGCAGCTTAGACGGACAGGGAGGGAAACTGTTTTTT.

The chain employs TRBV9 and TRBJ1-6, with D unclear. Germline CDR1 SGDLS, CDR2 YYNGEE. V lost 0 bases and J lost 0, with 10 bases in between. The CDR3 is 17 residues long. This CDR3 is CASSVEPGSSYNSPLHF. In DNA, the CDR3 is TGTGCCAGCAGCGTAGAGCCAGGTAGCTCCTATAATTCACCCCTCCACTTT.

The chain couples TRBV30 to TRBJ2-5, with D uncertain. Per the germline V gene, CDR1 is GTSNPN and CDR2 is SVGIG (reference sequence). Trimming took off 2 bases at V and 5 bases at J, with 6 bases between the two ends. The length of the CDR3 is 11 residues. The CDR3 is CAWSFGETQYF. The DNA for the CDR3 is TGTGCCTGGAGTTTCGGCGAGACCCAGTACTTC.

This clone was recorded only once. The chain joins TRBV7-2 to TRBJ1-1, with a weak D call TRBD1 (6 bases). The germline V and J ends were trimmed by 5 bases and 5 bases, with 12 bases remaining between them. Germline V gives CDR1 SGHTA, CDR2 FQGNSA. The CDR3 runs 13 residues. The CDR3 DNA follows: TGTGCCAGCAGCCTAGGGGGAAAGACTGAAGCTTTCTTT. Amino acid sequence: CASSLGGKTEAFF.

V is TRBV7-2 and J is TRBJ1-5; no reliable D call. The V end lost 5 bases, the J end lost 7 bases, and 12 bases lay between the germline ends. Per the germline V gene, CDR1 is SGHTA and CDR2 is FQGNSA. This CDR3 region has 13 residues. The CDR3 loop reads CASSPQDRQPQHF. CDR3 DNA sequence: TGTGCCAGCAGCCCCCAGGATAGGCAGCCCCAGCATTTT.

Only one count was recorded for this clone. The chain is built from TRBV11-2 and TRBJ2-5, with 8 bases aligning to TRBD2. The CDR3 spans 16 residues. CDR1 and CDR2 from the germline V gene are SGHAT and FQNNGV. V gave up 6 bases and J gave up 3 bases; unmatched junction bases: 12. The CDR3 region is CASSPDRGGIKETQYF. As DNA, the CDR3 is TGTGCCAGCAGTCCTGACCGGGGGGGGATTAAAGAGACCCAGTACTTC.

This clone showed up just once. The chain employs TRBV7-9 and TRBJ2-1; TRBD2 agrees at 12 bases. J lost 3 bases, V lost 5 bases, and 5 bases had no gene match. CDR3 length: 16 residues. Germline CDR1 SEHNR, CDR2 FQNEAQ (reference sequence). This CDR3 reads CASSPASGRDYNEQFF. DNA of the CDR3: TGTGCCAGCAGCCCCGCTAGCGGGAGGGACTACAATGAGCAGTTCTTC.

Concerning this clone: Other DNA sequences in the same sample also yield this CDR3. V usage is TRBV5-1 and J usage is TRBJ2-7; 11 positions match TRBD2. The V and J ends lost 0 bases and 1 base, in that order; junction bases with no gene match: 0. The germline gives CDR1 SGHRS, CDR2 YFSETQ. This CDR3 has 15 residues. The CDR3 nucleotides are TGCGCCAGCAGCTTGGGACTAGCGGGGTCCTACGAGCAGTACTTC. The encoded protein is CASSLGLAGSYEQYF. The full variable domain, its missing parts supplied by reference TRBV5-1 and TRBJ2-7, is KAGVTQTPRYLIKTRGQQVTLSCSPISGHRSVSWYQQTPGQGLQFLFEYFSETQRNKGNFPGRFSGRQFSNSRSEMNVSTLELGDSALYLCASSLGLAGSYEQYFGPGTRLTVT.

A few counts support this clone. The rearrangement joins TRBV19 to TRBJ1-2; no clear D. Germline loops: CDR1 LNHDA, CDR2 SQIVND (reference sequence). V lost 0 bases, J lost 0 bases, and 5 bases lay in between. CDR3 length: 14 residues. The CDR3 DNA follows: TGTGCCAGTAGTATAGATCCTTCTAACTATGGCTACACCTTC. Translating gives CASSIDPSNYGYTF.

The chain joins TRBV11-2 to TRBJ1-5, with unresolved D. The ends were cut back, 2 bases at V and 5 bases at J, with 7 bases in the middle. The length of the CDR3 is 13 residues. Germline loops: CDR1 SGHAT, CDR2 FQNNGV. DNA for the CDR3: TGTGCCAGCAGCTTAAACGGCGATCAGCCCCAGCATTTT. Translating it yields CASSLNGDQPQHF.